The clone carrying this TCR beta chain has more than one count but fewer than ten. This sample is drawn from a study of neurological immune-mediated disorders. Trimming cost V 6 bases and J 2 bases, with 13 bases left between them. Germline V CDR1 and CDR2: MNHEY, SVGAGI. This CDR3 spans 14 amino acids. MiXCR was run by TCRdb on the 5' RACE reads, yielding one entry per CDR3 protein. The sample carries about 48,000 distinct CDR3 sequences, about 5.6% recorded once. Sample: CD4+ T cells from blood. V and J are TRBV6-5 and TRBJ1-1; maybe TRBD1 (5 bases). This TCR derives from a woman aged 18-29 years with multiple sclerosis. The CDR3 loop reads CASRGWGVNTEAFF. DNA of the CDR3: TGTGCCAGCAGGGGATGGGGGGTCAACACTGAAGCTTTCTTT.